The clone carrying this T cell receptor (beta chain) was seen more than once but under ten times. The ends lost 1 base at V and 2 bases at J; junction bases unmatched: 2. This CDR3 has 14 amino acids. Looked up from germline, CDR1 is SEHNR and CDR2 is FQNEAQ (reference sequence). This specimen comes from a study of blood T cell repertoires in COVID-19. Background on the study: Samples came from the United States, Italy and Spain, spanning acute and convalescent COVID-19. Sample material is recorded as cDNA or gDNA derived from T cells, B-cell-depleted T cells, or PBMCs.

Study processing details: Amplified reference gene primers provided the basis for estimating nucleated cell counts. Generated by immunoSEQ multiplex PCR, the TCRdb table keeps only in-frame clones and is missing some. For V, J and clone size, that table is used; D and trimming come from the DNA. This sample has a few hundred thousand clones, with over 75% found just once. This TCR derives from a human donor in a cohort sampled during active COVID-19. Specimen: peripheral blood. The chain employs TRBV7-9 and TRBJ2-7; 7 bases are a match to TRBD2. CDR3 in amino acids: CASSLVGGAYEQYF. DNA for the CDR3: TGTGCCAGCAGCTTAGTTGGGGGGGCCTACGAGCAGTACTTC.